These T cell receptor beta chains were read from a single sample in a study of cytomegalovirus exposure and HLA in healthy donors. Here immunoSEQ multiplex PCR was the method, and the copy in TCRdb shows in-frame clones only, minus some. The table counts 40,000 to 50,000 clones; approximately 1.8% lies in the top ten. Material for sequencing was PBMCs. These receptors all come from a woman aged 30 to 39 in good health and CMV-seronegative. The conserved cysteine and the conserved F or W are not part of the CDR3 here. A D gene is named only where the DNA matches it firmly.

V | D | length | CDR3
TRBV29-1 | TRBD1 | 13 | SVEKGQGGTDTQY
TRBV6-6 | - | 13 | ASSYARGTNYGYT
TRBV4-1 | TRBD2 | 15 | ASSQSPTSGSDNEQF
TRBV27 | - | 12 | ASSLGTGNYEQY
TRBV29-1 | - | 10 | SVGQGAGEQY
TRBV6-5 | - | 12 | ASSQPGQLYEQY
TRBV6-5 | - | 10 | ASSSPTGELF
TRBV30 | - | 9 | AWTAGGELF
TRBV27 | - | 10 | AAGRPNTEAF
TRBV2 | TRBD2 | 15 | ASSGGGLATGTDTQY
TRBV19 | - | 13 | ASSIGGRLNQPQH
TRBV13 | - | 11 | ATGRTPWAEQY
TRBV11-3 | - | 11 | ASSPSGANVLT
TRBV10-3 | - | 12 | AISATGGSYEQY
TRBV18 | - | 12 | ASSLNGGRGEQY
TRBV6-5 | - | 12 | ASRPGGNGNTIY
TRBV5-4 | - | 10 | ASSRSAYEQY